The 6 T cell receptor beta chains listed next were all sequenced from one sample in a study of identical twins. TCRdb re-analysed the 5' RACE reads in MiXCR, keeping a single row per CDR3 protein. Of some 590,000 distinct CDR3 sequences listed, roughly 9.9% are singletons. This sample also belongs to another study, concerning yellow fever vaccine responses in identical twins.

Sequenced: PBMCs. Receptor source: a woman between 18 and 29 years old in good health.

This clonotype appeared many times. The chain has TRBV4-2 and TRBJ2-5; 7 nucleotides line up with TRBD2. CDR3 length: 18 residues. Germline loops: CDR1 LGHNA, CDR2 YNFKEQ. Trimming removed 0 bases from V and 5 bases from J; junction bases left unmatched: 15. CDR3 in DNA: TGTGCCAGCAGCCAAGAAGGGCCCACTAGCGTTAGAATTGAGACCCAGTACTTC. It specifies CASSQEGPTSVRIETQYF.

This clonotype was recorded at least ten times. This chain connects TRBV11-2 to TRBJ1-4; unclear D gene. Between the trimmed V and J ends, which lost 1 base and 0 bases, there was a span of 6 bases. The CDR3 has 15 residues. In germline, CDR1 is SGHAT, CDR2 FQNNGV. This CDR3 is CASSLGPATNEKLFF. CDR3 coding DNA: TGTGCCAGCAGCTTAGGACCTGCAACTAATGAAAAACTGTTTTTT.

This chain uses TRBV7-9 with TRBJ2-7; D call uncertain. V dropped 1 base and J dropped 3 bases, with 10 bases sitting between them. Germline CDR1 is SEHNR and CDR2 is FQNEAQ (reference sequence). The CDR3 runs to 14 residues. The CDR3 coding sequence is TGTGCCAGCAGCTTAGAACCGAAGTTCTACGAGCAGTACTTC. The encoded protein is CASSLEPKFYEQYF.

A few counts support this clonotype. As DNA, the CDR3 is TGTGCCAGCAGAGGGACCCAGCCCACCGGGGAGCTGTTTTTT. Protein: CASRGTQPTGELFF. The chain is built from TRBV2 and TRBJ2-2, with D perhaps matching TRBD1 or TRBD2 (5 bases each). V gave up 6 bases and J gave up 4 bases, with 12 bases separating them. Germline loops: CDR1 SNHLY, CDR2 FYNNEI. This CDR3 has 14 residues.

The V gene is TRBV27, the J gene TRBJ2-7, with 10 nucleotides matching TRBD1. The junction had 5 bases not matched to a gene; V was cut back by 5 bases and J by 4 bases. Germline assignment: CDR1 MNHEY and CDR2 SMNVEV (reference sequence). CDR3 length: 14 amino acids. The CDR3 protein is CASSAWGQGYEQYF. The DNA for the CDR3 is TGTGCCAGCAGTGCCTGGGGACAGGGGTACGAGCAGTACTTC.

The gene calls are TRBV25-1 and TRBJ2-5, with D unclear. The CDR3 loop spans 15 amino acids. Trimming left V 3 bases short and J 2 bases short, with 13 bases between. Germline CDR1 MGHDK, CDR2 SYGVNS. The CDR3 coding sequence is TGTGCCAGCAGTGATCCCGGACGGATGCAAGAGACCCAGTACTTC. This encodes CASSDPGRMQETQYF.